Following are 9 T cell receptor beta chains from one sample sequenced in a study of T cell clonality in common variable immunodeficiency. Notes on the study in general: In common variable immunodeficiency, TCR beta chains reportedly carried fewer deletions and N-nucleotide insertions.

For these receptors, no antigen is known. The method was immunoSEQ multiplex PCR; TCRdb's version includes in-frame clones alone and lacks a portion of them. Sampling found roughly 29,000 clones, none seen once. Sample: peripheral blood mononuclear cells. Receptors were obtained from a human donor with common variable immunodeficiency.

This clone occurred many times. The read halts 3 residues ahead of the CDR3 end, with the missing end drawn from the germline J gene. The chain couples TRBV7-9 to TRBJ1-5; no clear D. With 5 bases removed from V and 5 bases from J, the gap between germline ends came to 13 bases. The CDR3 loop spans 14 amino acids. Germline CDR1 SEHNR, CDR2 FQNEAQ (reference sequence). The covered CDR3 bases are TGTGCCAGCAGCGATTCGGGGTCCGATCAGCCC. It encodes CASSDSGSDQP. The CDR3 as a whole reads CASSDSGSDQPQHF.

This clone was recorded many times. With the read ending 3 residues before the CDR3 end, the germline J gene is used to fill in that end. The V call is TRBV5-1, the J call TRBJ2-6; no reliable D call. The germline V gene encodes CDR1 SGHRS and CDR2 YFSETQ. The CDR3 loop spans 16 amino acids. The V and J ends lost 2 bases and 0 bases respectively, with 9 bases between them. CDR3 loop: CASSFVGSSGANVLTF. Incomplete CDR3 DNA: TGCGCCAGCAGCTTTGTCGGTAGCTCTGGGGCCAACGTC. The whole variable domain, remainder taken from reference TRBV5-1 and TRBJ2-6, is KAGVTQTPRYLIKTRGQQVTLSCSPISGHRSVSWYQQTPGQGLQFLFEYFSETQRNKGNFPGRFSGRQFSNSRSEMNVSTLELGDSALYLCASSFVGSSGANVLTFGAGSRLTVL.

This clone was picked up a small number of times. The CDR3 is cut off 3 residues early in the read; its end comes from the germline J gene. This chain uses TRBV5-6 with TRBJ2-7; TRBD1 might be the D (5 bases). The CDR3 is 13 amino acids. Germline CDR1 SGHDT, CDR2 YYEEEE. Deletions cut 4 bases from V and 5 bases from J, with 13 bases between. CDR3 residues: CASSRARVDEQYF. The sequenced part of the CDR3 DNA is TGTGCCAGCAGCAGAGCCAGGGTGGACGAG.

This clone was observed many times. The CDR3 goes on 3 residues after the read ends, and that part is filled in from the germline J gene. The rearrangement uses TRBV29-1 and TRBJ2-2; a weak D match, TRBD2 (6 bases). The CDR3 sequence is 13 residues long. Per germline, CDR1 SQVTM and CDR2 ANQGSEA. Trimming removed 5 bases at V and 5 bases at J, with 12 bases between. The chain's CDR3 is CSVTGTPTGELFF. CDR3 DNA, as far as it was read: TGCAGCGTTACCGGGACTCCGACCGGGGAG.

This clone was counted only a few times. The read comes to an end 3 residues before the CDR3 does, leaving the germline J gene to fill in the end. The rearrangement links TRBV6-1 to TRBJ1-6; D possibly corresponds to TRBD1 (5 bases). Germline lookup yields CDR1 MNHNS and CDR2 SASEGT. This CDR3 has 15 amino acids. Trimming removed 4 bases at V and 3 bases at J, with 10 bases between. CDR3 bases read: TGTGCCAGCAGTGGGTTGCAGGGCTATAATTCACCC. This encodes CASSGLQGYNSP. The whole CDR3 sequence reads CASSGLQGYNSPLHF.

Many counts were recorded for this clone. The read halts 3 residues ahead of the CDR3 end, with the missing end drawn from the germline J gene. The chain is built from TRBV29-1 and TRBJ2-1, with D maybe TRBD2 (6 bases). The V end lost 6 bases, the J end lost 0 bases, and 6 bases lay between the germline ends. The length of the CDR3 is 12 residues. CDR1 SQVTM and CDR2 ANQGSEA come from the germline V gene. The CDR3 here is CSVEGSYNEQFF. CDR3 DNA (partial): TGCAGCGTGGAGGGCTCCTACAATGAG.

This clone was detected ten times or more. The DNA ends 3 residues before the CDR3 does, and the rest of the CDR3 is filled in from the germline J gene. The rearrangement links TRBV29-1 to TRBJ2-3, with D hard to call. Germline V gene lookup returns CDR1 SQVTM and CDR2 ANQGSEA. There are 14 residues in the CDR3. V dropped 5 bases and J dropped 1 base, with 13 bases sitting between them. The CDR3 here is CSVFDLWGTDTQYF. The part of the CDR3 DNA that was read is TGCAGCGTTTTTGACTTATGGGGCACAGATACG.

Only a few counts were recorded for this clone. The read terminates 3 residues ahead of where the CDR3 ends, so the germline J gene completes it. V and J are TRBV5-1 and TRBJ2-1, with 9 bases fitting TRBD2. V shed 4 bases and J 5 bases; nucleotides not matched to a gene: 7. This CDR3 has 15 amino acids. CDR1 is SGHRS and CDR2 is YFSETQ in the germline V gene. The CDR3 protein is CASSLSTSGHNEQFF. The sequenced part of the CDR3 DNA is TGCGCCAGCAGCCTTTCGACTAGCGGCCACAATGAG.

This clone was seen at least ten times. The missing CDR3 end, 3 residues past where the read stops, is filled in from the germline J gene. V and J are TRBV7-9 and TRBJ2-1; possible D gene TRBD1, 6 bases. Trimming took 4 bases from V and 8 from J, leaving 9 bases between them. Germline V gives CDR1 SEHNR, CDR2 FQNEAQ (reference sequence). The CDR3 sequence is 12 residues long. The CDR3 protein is CASSSQGYEQFF. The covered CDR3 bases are TGTGCCAGCAGCTCACAGGGCTATGAG.